These 32 T cell receptor beta chains came from one sample sequenced in a study of cytomegalovirus exposure and HLA in healthy donors (dated by TCRdb to about 2017). The library was prepared using the immunoSEQ multiplex PCR assay. For the multiplex PCR, a mixture combining 60 forward primers for TCR Vbeta segments and 13 reverse primers for TCR Jbeta segments was used. Sourced from immuneACCESS, this table was stored by TCRdb with only in-frame sequences that have V and J called. A share of the clones is absent; for the studies checked, an unresolved V gene accounts for under half, and the remainder has no known explanation. The sample's clone listing holds about 130,000 clones. Over 1.5% of the sample belongs to the ten largest clones. Sequenced sample: PBMCs. These receptors were collected from a man aged 18 to 29 in good health and CMV-seronegative.

This sequence joins TRBV27 and TRBJ1-5; D may be TRBD1 (6 bases). The CDR3 loop spans 14 amino acids. CDR1 MNHEY and CDR2 SMNVEV come from the germline V gene (reference sequence). V was trimmed by 8 bases and J by 3 bases, leaving 14 bases between them. The CDR3 region has the DNA TGTGCCAGCTCAAAACAGGGACCCAATCAGCCCCAGCATTTT. Translated, it gives CASSKQGPNQPQHF.

The rearrangement uses TRBV10-3 and TRBJ1-4, with a weak D call TRBD1 (6 bases). The V end was cut by 0 bases, the J end by 7 bases, with 15 bases between. CDR1 is ENHRY, CDR2 SYGVKD, per germline. The CDR3 loop spans 16 amino acids. The CDR3 nucleotides read TGTGCCATCAGTGAGTCGAGGGCAGGGGCTGGTGAAAAACTGTTTTTT. It specifies CAISESRAGAGEKLFF.

The V call is TRBV5-1, the J call TRBJ2-4; 9 bases agree with TRBD1. With 4 bases clipped from V and 8 bases from J, the junction kept 4 bases outside the gene matches. Germline assignment: CDR1 SGHRS and CDR2 YFSETQ. The CDR3 is 13 amino acids. CDR3 nucleotides: TGCGCCAGCAGCCGGGACAGGGCAGACATTCAGTACTTC. Residues: CASSRDRADIQYF.

The chain joins TRBV7-3 to TRBJ2-2, with 10 bases matching TRBD2. In germline, CDR1 is SGHTA, CDR2 FQGTGA. This CDR3 spans 16 amino acids. J gave up 0 bases and V 7 bases, and 5 bases lay outside the gene matches. CDR3 protein: CASTPGTSANTGELFF. The CDR3 coding sequence is TGTGCCAGCACCCCCGGGACTAGCGCGAACACCGGGGAGCTGTTTTTT.

The V call is TRBV7-3, the J call TRBJ2-5; 7 bases are shared with TRBD2. Germline lookup yields CDR1 SGHTA and CDR2 FQGTGA. The CDR3 consists of 14 residues. V dropped 5 bases and J dropped 1; count of bases not matched to a gene: 4. The chain's CDR3 is CASSPSGVQETQYF. In DNA form, the CDR3 reads TGTGCCAGCAGCCCAAGCGGGGTCCAAGAGACCCAGTACTTC.

The gene calls are TRBV7-2 and TRBJ2-5; 8 nucleotides agree with TRBD1. Germline V gene lookup returns CDR1 SGHTA and CDR2 FQGNSA. This CDR3 is 14 amino acids long. The J segment lost 5 bases and the V segment lost 4 bases, leaving 6 bases of the junction unmatched. The chain's CDR3 is CASSYGQGGETQYF. CDR3 coding DNA: TGTGCCAGCAGCTATGGACAGGGAGGCGAGACCCAGTACTTC. Looking up the rest from reference TRBV7-2 and TRBJ2-5 gives the full variable domain: GAGVSQSPSNKVTEKGKDVELRCDPISGHTALYWYRQSLGQGLEFLIYFQGNSAPDKSGLPSDRFSAERTGGSVSTLTIQRTQQEDSAVYLCASSYGQGGETQYFGPGTRLLVL.

V gene TRBV19 combines with J gene TRBJ1-5; maybe TRBD1 (5 bases). Germline V gene sequence: CDR1 LNHDA, CDR2 SQIVND (reference sequence). Trimming removed 7 bases from V and 5 bases from J, with 12 bases in between. The CDR3 extends over 13 amino acids. Here the CDR3 reads CASTGLGDQPQHF. In nucleotides, the CDR3 is TGTGCCAGTACAGGGTTAGGGGATCAGCCCCAGCATTTT.

In DNA, the CDR3 is TGTGCCAGCAGTGACTCGGGGGGGGGCTACAATGAGCAGTTCTTC. This codes for CASSDSGGGYNEQFF. J is TRBJ2-1 and V is TRBV6-4; TRBD2 matches 7 bases. The CDR3 has 15 amino acids. Germline trimming cut 0 bases from V and 3 bases from J; bases unmatched to any gene: 2. Germline CDR1 MRHNA, CDR2 SNTAGT.

The chain recombines TRBV30 with TRBJ1-3; D not certain. CDR1 is GTSNPN, CDR2 SVGIG, per germline (reference sequence). V was clipped by 5 bases and J by 1 base, with 12 bases between them. The CDR3 has 14 amino acids. CDR3 residues: CAWGGRRSGNTIYF. The CDR3 DNA follows: TGTGCCTGGGGTGGGAGGCGTTCTGGAAACACCATATATTTT.

V usage is TRBV6-5 and J usage is TRBJ1-5; 8 positions agree with TRBD1. In germline, CDR1 is MNHEY, CDR2 SVGAGI. The J segment lost 7 bases and the V segment lost 5 bases, leaving 10 bases of the junction unmatched. This CDR3 region has 15 residues. The CDR3 nucleotides are TGTGCCAGCAGTCAAGACACAGGGGGATGGCAGCCCCAGCATTTT. Encoded protein: CASSQDTGGWQPQHF.

V is TRBV5-4 and J is TRBJ1-5, with D maybe TRBD1 (5 bases). The CDR3 runs to 15 residues. Germline values: CDR1 SGHNT, CDR2 YYREEE (reference sequence). V lost 0 bases and J 5 bases, leaving 12 bases between the germline ends. The CDR3 DNA sequence: TGTGCCAGCAGCTTGGGTGGGGGGGTGGATCAGCCCCAGCATTTT. Amino acids: CASSLGGGVDQPQHF.

The chain carries TRBV27 and TRBJ1-2; no reliable D call. The CDR3 consists of 13 residues. V lost 4 bases and J lost 8, with 14 bases in between. Germline V lookup: CDR1 MNHEY, CDR2 SMNVEV (reference sequence). The CDR3 sequence: CASSYDPERGYTF. The CDR3 DNA reads TGTGCCAGCAGTTACGACCCGGAGCGGGGCTACACCTTC.

The chain links TRBV4-2 to TRBJ2-5, with a possible D match to TRBD1 (5 bases). Germline lookup yields CDR1 LGHNA and CDR2 YNFKEQ. This CDR3 comprises 19 residues. The V and J ends lost 0 bases and 2 bases respectively, with 22 bases between them. The DNA for the CDR3 is TGTGCCAGCAGCCAAGAAAGAAATGTTCAGGGCTTGGGGCAAGAGACCCAGTACTTC. Translating gives CASSQERNVQGLGQETQYF.

The chain combines TRBV7-2 with TRBJ1-2; D is undetermined. This CDR3 is built from 13 residues. V was cut by 3 bases and J by 4 bases, with 9 bases left in between. Germline CDR1 is SGHTA and CDR2 is FQGNSA. For the CDR3, the DNA is TGTGCCAGCAGCTTCGTTTCTATCTATGGCTACACCTTC. Translation gives CASSFVSIYGYTF.

The CDR3 loop reads CASSLKGASYGYTF. DNA of the CDR3: TGTGCCAGCAGTTTAAAGGGGGCGAGCTATGGCTACACCTTC. The rearrangement links TRBV27 to TRBJ1-2; 7 bases are a match to TRBD1. From germline, CDR1 is MNHEY and CDR2 SMNVEV (reference sequence). Losses at the gene ends were 2 bases for V and 4 bases for J; bases not matched to a gene: 4. The CDR3 length is 14 residues.

The chain carries TRBV27 and TRBJ2-3, with a possible D match to TRBD1 (6 bases). The CDR3 length is 14 residues. V was cut by 5 bases and J by 2 bases, with 11 bases left in between. Germline CDR1 and CDR2: MNHEY and SMNVEV (reference sequence). The CDR3 DNA sequence: TGTGCCAGCAGTAGGGGGTTCTCCACAGATACGCAGTATTTT. Translated, it gives CASSRGFSTDTQYF.

The chain combines TRBV5-6 with TRBJ2-3, with D maybe TRBD2 (6 bases). CDR1 and CDR2 from the germline V gene are SGHDT and YYEEEE. Trimming shortened V by 1 base and J by 2 bases, and 17 bases separated the two germline ends. This CDR3 comprises 17 residues. CDR3 DNA sequence: TGTGCCAGCAGCTTGTCACGGGGGATAGGGTCCACAGATACGCAGTATTTT. Translation: CASSLSRGIGSTDTQYF.

The V gene is TRBV27, the J gene TRBJ2-7, with 7 nucleotides matching TRBD2. This CDR3 has 13 amino acids. The J segment lost 6 bases and the V segment lost 0 bases, leaving 2 bases of the junction unmatched. CDR1 and CDR2 from the germline V gene are MNHEY and SMNVEV (reference sequence). The CDR3 DNA reads TGTGCCAGCAGTTTATCAGGGAGGGGCGAGCAGTACTTC. Encoded protein: CASSLSGRGEQYF.

The chain couples TRBV5-4 to TRBJ2-3; D is possibly TRBD1 (5 bases). The germline CDR1 and CDR2 sequences are SGHNT and YYREEE (reference sequence). Trimming removed 4 bases from V and 5 bases from J, with 14 bases in between. This CDR3 is 14 amino acids long. In DNA form, the CDR3 reads TGTGCCAGCAGCCGTCTAGGGGAAGTAGATACGCAGTATTTT. Its protein product is CASSRLGEVDTQYF. Drawing the rest from reference TRBV5-4 and TRBJ2-3, the complete variable domain is ETGVTQSPTHLIKTRGQQVTLRCSSQSGHNTVSWYQQALGQGPQFIFQYYREEENGRGNFPPRFSGLQFPNYSSELNVNALELDDSALYLCASSRLGEVDTQYFGPGTRLTVL.

The chain uses TRBV7-9 and TRBJ2-1; 7 bases align to TRBD2. Germline lookup yields CDR1 SEHNR and CDR2 FQNEAQ (reference sequence). This CDR3 contains 18 residues. V lost 1 base and J lost 1; bases outside the gene matches: 10. Written as DNA, the CDR3 is TGTGCCAGCAGCTTAGGAAATGCGCTAGCGGATTCCTACAATGAGCAGTTCTTC. Residues: CASSLGNALADSYNEQFF. Using reference TRBV7-9 and TRBJ2-1 for the parts outside the CDR3, the full variable domain is DTGVSQNPRHKITKRGQNVTFRCDPISEHNRLYWYRQTLGQGPEFLTYFQNEAQLEKSRLLSDRFSAERPKGSFSTLEIQRTEQGDSAMYLCASSLGNALADSYNEQFFGPGTRLTVL.

The CDR3: CASSLSMGAVWQQETQYF. CDR3 DNA sequence: TGTGCCAGCAGTTTAAGCATGGGGGCGGTGTGGCAGCAAGAGACCCAGTACTTC. This chain joins TRBV28 and TRBJ2-5, with a tentative D call TRBD1 (6 bases). From germline, CDR1 is MDHEN and CDR2 SYDVKM. The CDR3 extends over 18 amino acids. The ends were cut back, 2 bases at V and 2 bases at J, with 21 bases in the middle. The full variable domain, in which reference TRBV28 and TRBJ2-5 provide the parts outside the CDR3, is DVKVTQSSRYLVKRTGEKVFLECVQDMDHENMFWYRQDPGLGLRLIYFSYDVKMKEKGDIPEGYSVSREKKERFSLILESASTNQTSMYLCASSLSMGAVWQQETQYFGPGTRLLVL.

V is TRBV18 and J is TRBJ1-1, with TRBD1 matching over 7 bases. Trimming cost V 3 bases and J 3 bases; bases outside gene matches: 7. The CDR3 is 15 residues long. CDR1 and CDR2 (germline): KGHSH, LQKENI. The CDR3 DNA sequence: TGTGCCAGCTCACCGGAAGATACAGGGGACACTGAAGCTTTCTTT. Protein product: CASSPEDTGDTEAFF.

The V and J genes are TRBV28 and TRBJ2-3; the D gene is possibly TRBD2 (5 bases). Germline CDR1 reads MDHEN; CDR2 reads SYDVKM. The V and J ends lost 6 bases and 4 bases respectively, with 11 bases between them. CDR3 size: 13 residues. DNA of the CDR3: TGTGCCAGCAGAGGTAAGGGAGCAGATACGCAGTATTTT. Its protein is CASRGKGADTQYF.

This chain links TRBV28 with TRBJ2-3; 7 bases agree with TRBD2. Germline V gene lookup returns CDR1 MDHEN and CDR2 SYDVKM. V lost 2 bases, J lost 5 bases, and 10 bases stayed unmatched. The CDR3 contains 16 residues. As DNA, the CDR3 is TGTGCCAGCAGTTTACGGCTAGCGGAGAGGGTAGATACGCAGTATTTT. Its protein product is CASSLRLAERVDTQYF. The entire variable domain, with the rest obtained from reference TRBV28 and TRBJ2-3, is as follows: DVKVTQSSRYLVKRTGEKVFLECVQDMDHENMFWYRQDPGLGLRLIYFSYDVKMKEKGDIPEGYSVSREKKERFSLILESASTNQTSMYLCASSLRLAERVDTQYFGPGTRLTVL.

The chain links TRBV9 to TRBJ2-7; maybe TRBD1 (6 bases). The CDR3 covers 15 residues. Trimming stripped 4 bases from V and 0 bases from J, with 14 bases between. The V gene's germline CDR1 is SGDLS and CDR2 YYNGEE. This CDR3 is CASSLTGHSSYEQYF. DNA for the CDR3: TGTGCCAGCAGCCTTACGGGACATAGCTCCTACGAGCAGTACTTC.

The gene calls are TRBV28 and TRBJ2-7, with 7 bases identical to TRBD1. The germline V gene encodes CDR1 MDHEN and CDR2 SYDVKM. The CDR3 covers 14 residues. J was trimmed by 4 bases and V by 6 bases; bases with no gene match: 9. Here the CDR3 DNA reads TGTGCCAGCAGCTACCCGGGACAGTCATACGAGCAGTACTTC. Protein sequence: CASSYPGQSYEQYF.

This chain links TRBV13 with TRBJ1-2; D is unresolved. The CDR3 runs to 14 residues. V dropped 4 bases and J dropped 2 bases, with 11 bases sitting between them. Looked up from germline, CDR1 is PRHDT and CDR2 is FYEKMQ (reference sequence). The CDR3 loop reads CASSSGRGNYGYTF. The CDR3, as DNA: TGTGCCAGCAGCTCCGGACGAGGGAACTATGGCTACACCTTC.

The chain has TRBV4-1 and TRBJ1-2, with 10 bases lining up with TRBD1. There are 14 residues in the CDR3. From germline, CDR1 is MGHRA and CDR2 YSYEKL. With 4 bases clipped from V and 7 bases from J, the junction kept 6 bases outside the gene matches. In DNA, the CDR3 is TGCGCCAGCAGCCCGAGACAGGGGGCAGGTGGCTACACCTTC. This translates into CASSPRQGAGGYTF.

J is TRBJ2-3 and V is TRBV7-3; 8 bases map to TRBD2. CDR1 SGHTA and CDR2 FQGTGA come from the germline V gene. The V gene end was trimmed by 5 bases and the J gene end by 3 bases; junction bases not matched to a gene: 10. The CDR3 contains 16 residues. Here the CDR3 reads CASSPRSGRGTDTQYF. The CDR3 nucleotides read TGTGCCAGCAGCCCCCGAAGCGGGAGAGGAACAGATACGCAGTATTTT.

This sequence joins TRBV5-1 and TRBJ2-3, with 7 bases fitting TRBD2. With V trimmed by 4 bases and J by 0 bases, 11 bases remained unmatched. CDR1 is SGHRS and CDR2 is YFSETQ in the germline V gene. This CDR3 contains 17 residues. CDR3 DNA sequence: TGCGCCAGCAGCCCCGGAGCTAGCGGCGCTAGCACAGATACGCAGTATTTT. This encodes CASSPGASGASTDTQYF.

The V and J genes are TRBV4-1 and TRBJ2-1; D not resolved. The CDR3 spans 12 residues. V lost 7 bases and J 5 bases, leaving 9 bases between the germline ends. Germline loops: CDR1 MGHRA, CDR2 YSYEKL. The CDR3 DNA reads TGCGCCAGCATCGGCCAGGACAATGAGCAGTTCTTC. Its translation is CASIGQDNEQFF.

The chain recombines TRBV4-1 with TRBJ2-1; TRBD1 matches at 7 bases. Germline V gene sequence: CDR1 MGHRA, CDR2 YSYEKL. The junction had 5 bases not matched to a gene; V was cut back by 5 bases and J by 1 base. The CDR3 has 15 amino acids. CDR3 DNA sequence: TGCGCCAGCAGCGAATCGGGACAGTCCTACAATGAGCAGTTCTTC. Translation: CASSESGQSYNEQFF.